A selection of T cell receptor beta chains follows, all from one sample in a study of T cell responses to AZD1222 COVID-19 vaccine. Assay: immunoSEQ multiplex PCR; the TCRdb copy retains only in-frame clones and omits some. The profile covers about 200,000 clones, with around 93% appearing a single time and less than 1.2% taken by the ten largest. The starting material was peripheral blood, obtained 28 days after the second AZD1222 dose. The receptor source for this set is an adult who received the AZD1222 COVID-19 vaccine. Both conserved end residues are part of each CDR3. A D gene is named only where the DNA matches it firmly. Size is omitted from some rows. Given values are once, few, many or a class for expanded clones.

cdr3_nt	cdr3_aa	j_call	clone_size	d_call	v_call
TGTGCCAGCAGCTTAGCACAGGGGGCGTATGGCTACACCTTC	CASSLAQGAYGYTF	TRBJ1-2	.	TRBD1	TRBV7-9
TGCGCCAGCAGCTTGGAGGGACAGTACAATCAGCCCCAGCATTTT	CASSLEGQYNQPQHF	TRBJ1-5	.	TRBD1	TRBV5-1
TGTGCCAGCACTGCCTTGGGGTCCGAAGCTTTCTTT	CASTALGSEAFF	TRBJ1-1	.	.	TRBV7-9
TGTGCCAGCTCACCAACTCAGGGGGCAGGGGAGACCCAGTACTTC	CASSPTQGAGETQYF	TRBJ2-5	.	TRBD1	TRBV18
TGCGCCAGCACCCCAGGGGGGCGAGGTTTCACTGAAGCTTTCTTT	CASTPGGRGFTEAFF	TRBJ1-1	.	TRBD1	TRBV4-1
TGTGCCAGCAGTTTATCGCAGGGAACGACACCCCTCCACTTT	CASSLSQGTTPLHF	TRBJ1-6	.	.	TRBV28
TGTGCCACCCTCCCTCGAGGGGGCCCCTATGGCTACACCTTC	CATLPRGGPYGYTF	TRBJ1-2	.	TRBD1	TRBV5-4
TGTGCCAGCAGTGAATCCCGGAACTGGAAACTGTTTTTT	CASSESRNWKLFF	TRBJ1-4	.	.	TRBV25-1
TGTGCCAGCAGCTCGGACAACTATGGCTACACCTTC	CASSSDNYGYTF	TRBJ1-2	.	.	TRBV13
TGCAGCCTCGACAGGATTACTGGGGATGAGCAGTTCTTC	CSLDRITGDEQFF	TRBJ2-1	.	.	TRBV29-1
TGTGCCAGCAGTTTAGGGCCAGGGGGCAGGAATGAGCAGTTCTTC	CASSLGPGGRNEQFF	TRBJ2-1	.	TRBD1	TRBV27
TGTGCCAGCAGCCCCCGCGTATCCCAGCCCCAGCATTTT	CASSPRVSQPQHF	TRBJ1-5	.	.	TRBV7-8
TGTGCCAGCAGCCAGGTGTCGGGGAACACTGAAGCTTTCTTT	CASSQVSGNTEAFF	TRBJ1-1	.	.	TRBV3-1/TRBV3-2
TGTGCCAGCAGCTTAGCGGGGACTGGAAACACCATATATTTT	CASSLAGTGNTIYF	TRBJ1-3	once	.	TRBV7-2
TGTGCCAGCAGTCCACGGGCGCAGCCCCAGCATTTT	CASSPRAQPQHF	TRBJ1-5	.	.	TRBV28
TGTGCCAGCTCACCACCCGCTAATGAAAAACTGTTTTTT	CASSPPANEKLFF	TRBJ1-4	once	.	TRBV18
TGCGCCAGCAGCACGGACTGGACGGGCCCCTATGGCTACACCTTC	CASSTDWTGPYGYTF	TRBJ1-2	.	.	TRBV5-1
TGTGCCAGCTCACCCACGGACAGCCGACATGGTACAGATACGCAGTATTTT	CASSPTDSRHGTDTQYF	TRBJ2-3	.	.	TRBV18
TGTGCCACCAGTGACCAGGATCAGCCCCAGCATTTT	CATSDQDQPQHF	TRBJ1-5	.	.	TRBV24-1
TGTGCCAGTAGTTTGAGCTCCTATAATTCACCCCTCCACTTT	CASSLSSYNSPLHF	TRBJ1-6	.	.	TRBV19
TGCGCCAGCAGCTCATCCGGGACTGAGTATGGCTACACCTTC	CASSSSGTEYGYTF	TRBJ1-2	.	.	TRBV5-1
TGTGCCAGCAGCCAAGCGGGGGGGCAAGAGACCCAGTACTTC	CASSQAGGQETQYF	TRBJ2-5	.	TRBD2	TRBV4-2
TGTGCCAGCAGCGGCGGGGACAGTTCCTACGAGCAGTACTTC	CASSGGDSSYEQYF	TRBJ2-7	.	.	TRBV7-2